One and the same sample provided the 16 T cell receptor beta chains below, sequenced in a study of STAT5B mutations in CD4+ large granular lymphocyte leukemia. TCRdb's copy holds only in-frame clones and misses some; the assay was immunoSEQ multiplex PCR. This table has approximately 4,900 clones, 80% to 90% appearing once. Sequencing input: PBMCs. These receptors were collected from a man in his forties or fifties with CD4+ T-cell large granular lymphocyte leukemia.

The rearrangement uses TRBV14 and TRBJ1-4; 9 bases agree with TRBD1. From germline, CDR1 is SGHDN and CDR2 FVKESK. V gave up 4 bases and J gave up 8 bases; unmatched junction bases: 11. CDR3 length: 16 residues. The CDR3: CASSPPGQGFVEKLFF. The CDR3 bases are TGTGCCAGCAGCCCGCCGGGACAGGGTTTTGTAGAAAAACTGTTTTTT.

V and J are TRBV30 and TRBJ2-1; 7 bases align to TRBD1. This CDR3 is built from 14 residues. Germline CDR1 reads GTSNPN; CDR2 reads SVGIG (reference sequence). Trimming cost V 4 bases and J 1 base; bases outside gene matches: 4. The CDR3 loop is CAWNRDSSYNEQFF. In nucleotides, the CDR3 is TGTGCCTGGAATCGGGACAGTTCCTACAATGAGCAGTTCTTC.

The sample holds one count of this clone. The rearrangement links TRBV5-4 to TRBJ2-1; D not resolved. Trimming shortened V by 3 bases and J by 4 bases, and 8 bases separated the two germline ends. The germline V gene has CDR1 SGHNT and CDR2 YYREEE (reference sequence). CDR3 length: 13 amino acids. CDR3 residues: CASSSSRYNEQFF. In DNA, the CDR3 is TGTGCCAGCAGCTCCTCAAGGTACAATGAGCAGTTCTTC. The variable domain in full, completed from reference TRBV5-4 and TRBJ2-1, reads ETGVTQSPTHLIKTRGQQVTLRCSSQSGHNTVSWYQQALGQGPQFIFQYYREEENGRGNFPPRFSGLQFPNYSSELNVNALELDDSALYLCASSSSRYNEQFFGPGTRLTVL.

The rearrangement links TRBV11-1 to TRBJ2-2, with D unclear. V was cut by 5 bases and J by 6 bases, with 13 bases left in between. The CDR3 loop spans 14 amino acids. The germline CDR1 and CDR2 sequences are SGHAT and FQDESV (reference sequence). CDR3 residues: CASSLNYGAGELFF. As DNA, the CDR3 is TGTGCCAGCAGCCTAAATTATGGGGCCGGGGAGCTGTTTTTT.

This clone occurred once. This chain links TRBV29-1 with TRBJ2-1; TRBD2 matches 9 bases. Germline V CDR1 and CDR2: SQVTM, ANQGSEA. J gave up 5 bases and V 7 bases, and 12 bases lay outside the gene matches. This CDR3 spans 15 amino acids. CDR3 sequence (DNA): TGCAGCGCCACCATCGGCGGGAGGGCCAACAATGAGCAGTTCTTC. Residues: CSATIGGRANNEQFF.

The chain employs TRBV7-2 and TRBJ2-5, with D perhaps TRBD1 (6 bases). The closer fit of TRBJ2-7 to the DNA end suggests the J call may be wrong. Germline V gene sequence: CDR1 SGHTA, CDR2 FQGNSA. CDR3 size: 16 residues. The CDR3 region has the DNA TGTGCCAGCAGCTTAGTAACAGGGTCCCTTCCCTACGAGCAGTACTTC. This translates into CASSLVTGSLPYEQYF.

The CDR3 sequence is CASRIQGIQETQYF. The CDR3 DNA sequence: TGTGCCAGCAGGATACAGGGAATCCAAGAGACCCAGTACTTC. This chain joins TRBV7-2 and TRBJ2-5; tentatively, D is TRBD1 (6 bases). The CDR3 has 14 residues. Germline V gene sequence: CDR1 SGHTA, CDR2 FQGNSA. V lost 6 bases and J lost 1, with 12 bases in between.

The chain recombines TRBV27 with TRBJ2-1; D might be TRBD2 (5 bases). Germline CDR1 and CDR2: MNHEY and SMNVEV (reference sequence). V lost 3 bases and J 3 bases, leaving 12 bases between the germline ends. The CDR3 consists of 15 residues. This chain's CDR3 is CASSLAGLNYNEQFF. The CDR3 nucleotides read TGTGCCAGCAGTTTGGCGGGCTTGAACTACAATGAGCAGTTCTTC.

The chain couples TRBV6-1 to TRBJ2-3, with 8 bases that match TRBD2. Germline V gene sequence: CDR1 MNHNS, CDR2 SASEGT. This CDR3 has 14 residues. Trimming cost V 6 bases and J 2 bases; bases outside gene matches: 4. CDR3 bases: TGTGCCAGCAGGATGACTAGCGACACAGATACGCAGTATTTT. Protein product: CASRMTSDTDTQYF.

The chain is built from TRBV11-2 and TRBJ1-1, with TRBD1 as a possible D gene (6 bases). V lost 4 bases to trimming and J lost 0 bases, with 21 bases between them. This CDR3 comprises 18 residues. Per the germline V gene, CDR1 is SGHAT and CDR2 is FQNNGV. In DNA form, the CDR3 reads TGTGCCAGCAGCTACGGCAGGGGATTGGGCCCCGTGAACACTGAAGCTTTCTTT. Translation gives CASSYGRGLGPVNTEAFF.

V usage is TRBV11-2 and J usage is TRBJ1-5; D is possibly TRBD1 (5 bases). The V gene lost 6 bases and the J gene lost 7 bases, with 13 bases spanning the gap. The CDR3 totals 13 residues. Germline-derived CDR1 and CDR2 are SGHAT and FQNNGV. The CDR3 DNA sequence: TGTGCCAGCAGTTCCGGGTGGGGGCAGCCCCAGCATTTT. This sequence encodes CASSSGWGQPQHF.

The J gene is TRBJ1-2, the V gene TRBV5-1; 8 positions agree with TRBD1. Germline-derived CDR1 and CDR2 are SGHRS and YFSETQ. This CDR3 has 14 amino acids. V lost 4 bases and J lost 7; bases outside the gene matches: 9. CDR3 amino acids: CASSRDQGAVGYTF. CDR3 coding DNA: TGCGCCAGCAGCCGTGATCAGGGGGCGGTTGGCTACACCTTC.

V is TRBV10-1 and J is TRBJ2-6; TRBD2 matches 10 bases. The germline V gene encodes CDR1 WNHNN and CDR2 SYGVQD (reference sequence). The CDR3 is 18 amino acids. V trimming: 7 bases; J trimming: 3 bases; junction bases outside the gene matches: 12. The DNA for the CDR3 is TGCGCCAGCACCCGACTAGCGGGTTGGGGGGGTGGGGCCAACGTCCTGACTTTC. Translation: CASTRLAGWGGGANVLTF.

The V and J genes are TRBV28 and TRBJ2-5; D might be TRBD1 or TRBD2, each matching 5 bases. CDR3 length: 15 residues. V was pared by 3 bases and J by 5 bases, with 16 bases between. Germline V gene sequence: CDR1 MDHEN, CDR2 SYDVKM. CDR3 bases: TGTGCCAGCAGTTTTAGGACTCAGGGTTGGGAGACCCAGTACTTC. Its translation is CASSFRTQGWETQYF.

The rearrangement joins TRBV5-1 to TRBJ2-7; TRBD1 aligns across 9 bases. The CDR3 contains 15 residues. Germline V gene lookup returns CDR1 SGHRS and CDR2 YFSETQ. Trimming took 0 bases from V and 5 from J; bases not matched to a gene: 6. DNA for the CDR3: TGCGCCAGCAGCTTGGAAGGGACAGGGCTTAACGAGCAGTACTTC. This codes for CASSLEGTGLNEQYF. The complete variable domain, with remaining parts taken from reference TRBV5-1 and TRBJ2-7, reads KAGVTQTPRYLIKTRGQQVTLSCSPISGHRSVSWYQQTPGQGLQFLFEYFSETQRNKGNFPGRFSGRQFSNSRSEMNVSTLELGDSALYLCASSLEGTGLNEQYFGPGTRLTVT.

This chain connects TRBV28 to TRBJ1-3, with D possibly matching TRBD1 (6 bases). V lost 7 bases to trimming and J lost 2 bases, with 18 bases between them. The length of the CDR3 is 16 residues. Germline values: CDR1 MDHEN, CDR2 SYDVKM. This CDR3 is CASTVKTRGPGNTIYF. CDR3 nucleotides: TGTGCCAGCACAGTCAAGACTCGGGGGCCTGGAAACACCATATATTTT.